The 9 T cell receptor beta chains below come from one sample, sequenced in a study of T cells in Graves' hyperthyroidism and ophthalmopathy. Amplification of TCR beta CDR3 regions used RNA as the template. HTBI primers were used for first-round RT-PCR of the TCR CDR3. TCRdb re-analysed the multiplex PCR reads in MiXCR, keeping a single row per CDR3 protein. In the table there are 93,000 or so distinct CDR3 sequences, roughly 44% of which are singletons. Sequencing was carried out using blood. The origin of the receptors is a man aged 40-49 years with Graves' hyperthyroidism.

The table lists this clonotype with many counts. This chain links TRBV20-1 with TRBJ1-2, with a tentative D call TRBD1 (5 bases). V gave up 7 bases and J gave up 8 bases, with 20 bases separating them. CDR3 length: 13 amino acids. Germline CDR1 reads DFQATT; CDR2 reads SNEGSKA (reference sequence). CDR3 coding DNA: TGCAGTGGGAGGGAGGGGACGATTGAGGGCTACACCTTC. Amino acid sequence: CSGREGTIEGYTF.

In this sample, this clonotype turned up many times. The V call is TRBV6-2 or TRBV6-3, the J call TRBJ2-1; 7 bases line up with TRBD2. The V gene's germline CDR1 is MNHEY and CDR2 SVGEGT. This CDR3 contains 15 residues. The V and J ends lost 5 bases and 3 bases, in that order; junction bases with no gene match: 7. CDR3 sequence (DNA): TGTGCCAGCAGTCCGTTCGGGAGGCACTACAATGAGCAGTTCTTC. Protein: CASSPFGRHYNEQFF.

The rearrangement joins TRBV7-3 to TRBJ2-1, with 11 nucleotides matching TRBD2. CDR3 length: 15 amino acids. V trimming: 5 bases; J trimming: 4 bases; junction bases outside the gene matches: 4. Per the germline V gene, CDR1 is SGHTA and CDR2 is FQGTGA. The CDR3 DNA is TGTGCCAGCAGCCCGGGGACTAGCGGATACAATGAGCAGTTCTTC. Protein sequence: CASSPGTSGYNEQFF.

The sample holds many counts of this clonotype. This chain uses TRBV19 with TRBJ2-3, with unresolved D. V gave up 6 bases and J gave up 3 bases, with 10 bases separating them. CDR1 is LNHDA, CDR2 SQIVND, per germline (reference sequence). The CDR3 length is 13 residues. CDR3 loop: CASRGGNTDTQYF. CDR3 nucleotide sequence: TGTGCCAGTAGGGGTGGTAATACAGATACGCAGTATTTT.

Points on this clonotype: Being one base from a much bigger clone, this may be a read error. The chain employs TRBV6-6 and TRBJ1-1; a possible D gene is TRBD1 (6 bases). Germline CDR1 is MNHNY and CDR2 is SVGAGI (reference sequence). Trimming took off 8 bases at V and 1 base at J, with 17 bases between the two ends. This CDR3 is built from 15 residues. The CDR3 region is CASGNPGATNTEAFF. As DNA, the CDR3 is TGTGCCAGCGGGAATCCGGGGGCGACGAACACTGAAGCTTTCTTT.

The V and J genes are TRBV7-3 and TRBJ2-6; the D is unclear. Germline V lookup: CDR1 SGHTA, CDR2 FQGTGA. V lost 11 bases and J lost 3, with 11 bases in between. CDR3 length: 13 amino acids. The CDR3, as DNA: TGTGCCTCCCGTGGGGATGGGGCCAACGTCCTGACTTTC. Amino acids: CASRGDGANVLTF.

This clonotype was seen at least ten times. This chain connects TRBV7-3 to TRBJ2-1; the match to TRBD1 covers 8 bases. CDR1 and CDR2 (germline): SGHTA, FQGTGA. The CDR3 is 16 amino acids. V trimming: 4 bases; J trimming: 2 bases; junction bases outside the gene matches: 7. CDR3 in amino acids: CASSSQGAAAYNEQFF. CDR3 DNA: TGTGCCAGCAGCTCCCAGGGGGCGGCGGCCTACAATGAGCAGTTCTTC.

The V and J genes are TRBV5-1 and TRBJ2-2, with D perhaps TRBD1 (5 bases). V lost 2 bases and J lost 10, with 18 bases in between. The CDR3 totals 15 residues. Germline V lookup: CDR1 SGHRS, CDR2 YFSETQ. CDR3 nucleotides: TGCGCCAGCAGCTTCACCGACAGACTCGCCGAGGAGCTGTTTTTT. Translated: CASSFTDRLAEELFF.

J is TRBJ2-1 and V is TRBV15; D unresolved. Germline CDR1 LNHNV, CDR2 YYDKDF (reference sequence). The V end lost 6 bases, the J end lost 9 bases, and 18 bases lay between the germline ends. The CDR3 runs to 14 residues. In DNA form, the CDR3 reads TGTGCCACCAGTTTGGGAAGCGCGAAGGGTGAGCAGTTCTTC. This gives the protein CATSLGSAKGEQFF.